This T cell receptor (beta chain) emerged from a study of blood T cell repertoires in COVID-19. Study in general: Acute and convalescent COVID-19 samples came from the United States, Italy and Spain. T cells, B-cell-depleted T cells, or PBMCs provided the cDNA or gDNA that served as material.

This clone came up once. As processed by the authors: Amplifying reference gene primers gave estimates of nucleated cell counts. Some clones are missing from TCRdb's copy, which holds only in-frame ones; the method was immunoSEQ multiplex PCR. The V and J calls and clone size were taken over from that table, and D and trimming were inferred from the DNA. This sample yields 210,000 or so clones, of which approximately 89% are seen a single time; roughly 5% belongs to the top ten. The CDR3 totals 14 residues. Germline CDR1 is SGDLS and CDR2 is YYNGEE. Trimming at V came to 3 bases and at J to 4 bases, leaving 5 bases not matched to a gene.

Sequenced sample: peripheral blood. The V and J genes are TRBV9 and TRBJ2-5; 8 bases line up with TRBD2. This clonotype was obtained from a woman in her thirties or forties with acute or convalescent COVID-19. The CDR3 DNA sequence: TGTGCCAGCAGCGCCCGGGGGGGCCGAGAGACCCAGTACTTC. Translated, it gives CASSARGGRETQYF.